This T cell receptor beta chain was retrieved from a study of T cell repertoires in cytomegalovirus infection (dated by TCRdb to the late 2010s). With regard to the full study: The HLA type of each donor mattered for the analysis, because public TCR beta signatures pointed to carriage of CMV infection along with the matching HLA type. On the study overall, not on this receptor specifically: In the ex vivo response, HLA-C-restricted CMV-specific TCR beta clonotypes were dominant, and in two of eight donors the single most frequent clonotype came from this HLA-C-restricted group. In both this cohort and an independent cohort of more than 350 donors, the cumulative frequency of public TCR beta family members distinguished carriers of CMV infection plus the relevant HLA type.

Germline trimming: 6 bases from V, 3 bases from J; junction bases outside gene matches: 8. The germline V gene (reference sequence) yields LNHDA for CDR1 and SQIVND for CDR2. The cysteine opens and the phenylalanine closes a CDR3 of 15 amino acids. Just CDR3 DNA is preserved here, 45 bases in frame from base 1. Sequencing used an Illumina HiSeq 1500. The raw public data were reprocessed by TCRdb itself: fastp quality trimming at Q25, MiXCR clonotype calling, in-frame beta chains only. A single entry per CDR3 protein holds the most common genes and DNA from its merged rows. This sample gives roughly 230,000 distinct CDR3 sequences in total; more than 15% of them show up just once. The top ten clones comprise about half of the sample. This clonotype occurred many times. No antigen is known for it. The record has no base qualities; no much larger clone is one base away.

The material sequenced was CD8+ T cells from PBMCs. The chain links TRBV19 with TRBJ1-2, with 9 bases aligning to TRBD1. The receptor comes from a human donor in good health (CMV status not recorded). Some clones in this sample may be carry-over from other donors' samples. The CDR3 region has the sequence CASRNRDRDDYGYTF. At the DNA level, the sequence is TGTGCCAGTAGAAACCGGGACAGGGATGACTATGGCTACACCTTC.